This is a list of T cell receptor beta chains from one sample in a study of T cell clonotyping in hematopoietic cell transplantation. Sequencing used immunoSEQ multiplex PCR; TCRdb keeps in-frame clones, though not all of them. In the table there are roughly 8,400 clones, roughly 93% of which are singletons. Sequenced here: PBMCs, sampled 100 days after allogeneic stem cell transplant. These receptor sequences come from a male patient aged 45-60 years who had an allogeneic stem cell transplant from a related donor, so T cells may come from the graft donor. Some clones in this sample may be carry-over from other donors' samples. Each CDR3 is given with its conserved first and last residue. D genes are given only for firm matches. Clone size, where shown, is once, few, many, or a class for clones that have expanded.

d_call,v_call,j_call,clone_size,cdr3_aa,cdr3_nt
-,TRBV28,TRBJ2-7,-,CASSLGYSLPSYEQYF,TGTGCCAGCAGTTTGGGGTATAGCCTTCCTAGCTACGAGCAGTACTTC
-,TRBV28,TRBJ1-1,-,CASSLGGHAFF,TGTGCCAGCAGTTTGGGGGGGCATGCTTTCTTT
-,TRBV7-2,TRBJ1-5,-,CASSRTLEGPQHF,TGTGCCAGCAGCCGGACACTAGAGGGGCCCCAGCATTTT
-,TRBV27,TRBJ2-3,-,CASRRAQYTDTQYF,TGTGCCAGCAGAAGGGCACAGTACACAGATACGCAGTATTTT
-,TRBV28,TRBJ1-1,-,CASSLLPMNTEAFF,TGTGCCAGCAGTTTACTGCCCATGAACACTGAAGCTTTCTTT
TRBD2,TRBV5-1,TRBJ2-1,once,CASSFGTSGGEDEQFF,TGCGCCAGCAGCTTCGGGACTAGCGGGGGAGAAGATGAGCAGTTCTTC
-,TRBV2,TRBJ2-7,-,CASSDRLATYEQYF,TGTGCCAGCAGTGACCGGCTAGCGACCTACGAGCAGTACTTC
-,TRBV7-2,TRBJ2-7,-,CASSFRSTEQYF,TGTGCCAGCAGCTTTCGTTCAACGGAGCAGTACTTC
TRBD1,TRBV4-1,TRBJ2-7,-,CASSQEGQGDYEQYF,TGCGCCAGCAGCCAAGAAGGGCAGGGGGATTACGAGCAGTACTTC
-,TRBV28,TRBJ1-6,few,CASSLRQLSSPLHF,TGTGCCAGCAGTTTAAGGCAGTTGAGTTCACCCCTCCACTTT
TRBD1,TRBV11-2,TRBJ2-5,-,CASSSGQVKETQYF,TGTGCCAGCAGCTCGGGACAGGTGAAAGAGACCCAGTACTTC